These 24 T cell receptor beta chains came from one sample sequenced in a study of blood T cell repertoires in COVID-19. Sequenced by immunoSEQ multiplex PCR; TCRdb stores in-frame clones only, minus some. This table holds 300,000 or so clones, roughly 84% found once. The sample comprised peripheral blood. Source of these receptors: a man in his forties or fifties with active or convalescent COVID-19.

The chain employs TRBV6-5 and TRBJ2-2; D might be TRBD1 (6 bases). In germline, CDR1 is MNHEY, CDR2 SVGAGI. This CDR3 is built from 15 residues. V was clipped by 4 bases and J by 1 base, with 10 bases between them. CDR3 DNA sequence: TGTGCCAGCAGTTCCTCGACAGGGAACACCGGGGAGCTGTTTTTT. It codes for CASSSSTGNTGELFF.

This chain connects TRBV6-5 to TRBJ1-4, with a tentative D call TRBD1 (5 bases). The germline gives CDR1 MNHEY, CDR2 SVGAGI. V was clipped by 5 bases and J by 5 bases, with 15 bases between them. There are 15 residues in the CDR3. CDR3 DNA sequence: TGTGCCAGCAGTAACGGGGGGAGGAAGAATGAAAAACTGTTTTTT. It codes for CASSNGGRKNEKLFF.

The genes are TRBV4-1 and TRBJ2-3, with 7 bases fitting TRBD2. Per germline, CDR1 MGHRA and CDR2 YSYEKL. V lost 4 bases, J lost 2 bases, and 9 bases stayed unmatched. The CDR3 has 16 amino acids. CDR3 residues: CASSPRGGRVTDTQYF. CDR3 DNA: TGCGCCAGCAGCCCGCGCGGGGGTAGGGTCACAGATACGCAGTATTTT.

V usage is TRBV18 and J usage is TRBJ2-7; D is perhaps TRBD2 (5 bases). Germline V lookup: CDR1 KGHSH, CDR2 LQKENI. V was cut by 4 bases and J by 5 bases, with 27 bases left in between. CDR3 length equals 18 residues. The chain's CDR3 is CASSLAQSGSLLAHEQYF. CDR3 in DNA: TGTGCCAGCTCACTCGCTCAATCCGGGTCCCTGCTAGCCCACGAGCAGTACTTC.

This clone was counted between two and nine times. The CDR3 sequence is CAISETGTSGGSEQFF. As DNA, the CDR3 is TGTGCCATCAGTGAGACCGGGACTAGCGGGGGGTCTGAGCAGTTCTTC. The chain recombines TRBV10-3 with TRBJ2-1; 15 positions match TRBD2. This CDR3 spans 16 amino acids. V gave up 2 bases and J gave up 9 bases; unmatched junction bases: 5. The V gene's germline CDR1 is ENHRY and CDR2 SYGVKD.

This clone has only one observation. The chain has TRBV10-3 and TRBJ1-1; 10 bases match TRBD1. Looked up from germline, CDR1 is ENHRY and CDR2 is SYGVKD. The CDR3 is 14 residues long. The junction had 8 bases not matched to a gene; V was cut back by 10 bases and J by 3 bases. In nucleotides, the CDR3 is TGTGCCACTCTCAACGGACAGGGGGACACTGAAGCTTTCTTT. Its protein product is CATLNGQGDTEAFF.

The chain uses TRBV7-2 and TRBJ2-5; 9 bases are shared with TRBD2. The germline V gene has CDR1 SGHTA and CDR2 FQGNSA. V lost 4 bases and J lost 4; bases outside the gene matches: 10. There are 16 residues in the CDR3. The CDR3: CASSSGLAPGRETQYF. The CDR3 region has the DNA TGTGCCAGCAGCTCGGGACTAGCTCCCGGGAGAGAGACCCAGTACTTC. Combining the CDR3 with reference TRBV7-2 and TRBJ2-5 gives the whole variable domain GAGVSQSPSNKVTEKGKDVELRCDPISGHTALYWYRQSLGQGLEFLIYFQGNSAPDKSGLPSDRFSAERTGGSVSTLTIQRTQQEDSAVYLCASSSGLAPGRETQYFGPGTRLLVL.

The chain recombines TRBV7-8 with TRBJ1-5, with D tentatively TRBD1 (6 bases). Per the germline V gene, CDR1 is SGHVS and CDR2 is FQNEAQ. Deletions cut 5 bases from V and 1 base from J, with 9 bases between. The CDR3 is 14 residues long. The CDR3 loop is CASSEQGSNQPQHF. CDR3 bases: TGTGCCAGCAGCGAACAGGGAAGCAATCAGCCCCAGCATTTT.

This rearrangement joins TRBV19 to TRBJ2-3; 10 bases align to TRBD1. The V gene's germline CDR1 is LNHDA and CDR2 SQIVND (reference sequence). Trimming cost V 5 bases and J 1 base; bases outside gene matches: 9. The CDR3 length is 17 residues. The CDR3 sequence is CASSPRDRGWGTDTQYF. The CDR3 DNA reads TGTGCCAGTAGTCCCCGGGACAGGGGTTGGGGCACAGATACGCAGTATTTT.

The chain joins TRBV19 to TRBJ2-7; 10 bases match TRBD2. J was trimmed by 5 bases and V by 5 bases; bases with no gene match: 9. Germline assignment: CDR1 LNHDA and CDR2 SQIVND (reference sequence). The CDR3 spans 15 residues. Here the CDR3 DNA reads TGTGCCAGTAGTTCTCCTAGCGGGAGTCTGCACGAGCAGTACTTC. The encoded protein is CASSSPSGSLHEQYF. Filled out from reference TRBV19 and TRBJ2-7, the complete variable domain reads DGGITQSPKYLFRKEGQNVTLSCEQNLNHDAMYWYRQDPGQGLRLIYYSQIVNDFQKGDIAEGYSVSREKKESFPLTVTSAQKNPTAFYLCASSSPSGSLHEQYFGPGTRLTVT.

A single count supports this clone. The chain has TRBV18 and TRBJ2-2; TRBD2 might be the D (6 bases). This CDR3 comprises 17 residues. Germline assignment: CDR1 KGHSH and CDR2 LQKENI. Trimming cost V 3 bases and J 1 base, with 15 bases left between them. This chain's CDR3 is CASSPRRANKNTGELFF. Here the CDR3 DNA reads TGTGCCAGCTCACCCCGGAGGGCTAATAAGAACACCGGGGAGCTGTTTTTT.

This sequence joins TRBV5-1 and TRBJ1-4; the match to TRBD1 covers 7 bases. V shed 4 bases and J 0 bases; nucleotides not matched to a gene: 3. Germline lookup yields CDR1 SGHRS and CDR2 YFSETQ. This CDR3 contains 15 residues. The DNA for the CDR3 is TGCGCCAGCAGCCCTGACAGGGCAACTAATGAAAAACTGTTTTTT. Translation: CASSPDRATNEKLFF.

The V call is TRBV15, the J call TRBJ2-1; D is unresolved. The CDR3 sequence is 13 residues long. Germline values: CDR1 LNHNV, CDR2 YYDKDF (reference sequence). V was clipped by 0 bases and J by 7 bases, with 7 bases between them. CDR3 loop: CATSRDRVNEQFF. The DNA for the CDR3 is TGTGCCACCAGCAGAGACCGAGTGAATGAGCAGTTCTTC.

This chain connects TRBV7-2 to TRBJ1-6; possibly TRBD1 for D (5 bases). The CDR3 runs 15 residues. Germline V gene lookup returns CDR1 SGHTA and CDR2 FQGNSA. V was clipped by 3 bases and J by 9 bases, with 15 bases between them. CDR3 coding DNA: TGTGCCAGCAGCTTGAACGGGCAGGGAGGTTCACCCCTCCACTTT. It specifies CASSLNGQGGSPLHF.

This clone was seen a handful of times. The chain joins TRBV24-1 to TRBJ2-7; 7 positions agree with TRBD1. V was pared by 4 bases and J by 4 bases, with 6 bases of the junction left unmatched. CDR1 is KGHDR and CDR2 is SFDVKD in the germline V gene. CDR3 size: 14 residues. This CDR3 is CATSDSGQLYEQYF. The DNA for the CDR3 is TGTGCCACCAGTGACTCGGGACAGCTTTACGAGCAGTACTTC.

The chain recombines TRBV29-1 with TRBJ2-1; weak D call: TRBD2 (5 bases). CDR3 length: 13 residues. Germline V lookup: CDR1 SQVTM, CDR2 ANQGSEA. Deletions cut 7 bases from V and 2 bases from J, with 12 bases between. Written as DNA, the CDR3 is TGCAGCGGAATGGAGGTACCCTACAATGAGCAGTTCTTC. Its protein is CSGMEVPYNEQFF.

DNA for the CDR3: TGTGCCAGCATCTCCATTAGCGGGAGAAACCCCTACGAGCAGTACTTC. It codes for CASISISGRNPYEQYF. The V call is TRBV28, the J call TRBJ2-7, with TRBD2 identical over 9 bases. Per the germline V gene, CDR1 is MDHEN and CDR2 is SYDVKM. The CDR3 consists of 16 residues. Germline trimming cut 7 bases from V and 2 bases from J; bases unmatched to any gene: 12.

The gene calls are TRBV19 and TRBJ2-3; 10 positions agree with TRBD1. This CDR3 has 13 residues. Germline CDR1 and CDR2: LNHDA and SQIVND (reference sequence). V lost 9 bases, J lost 4 bases, and 4 bases stayed unmatched. Here the CDR3 reads CASRDRGPDTQYF. In DNA form, the CDR3 reads TGTGCCAGCCGGGACAGGGGCCCAGATACGCAGTATTTT.

The chain has TRBV5-6 and TRBJ2-1; 15 nucleotides align to TRBD2. The length of the CDR3 is 16 residues. Germline V gene data show CDR1 as SGHDT and CDR2 as YYEEEE. V shed 4 bases, J shed 9 bases, and the junction held 8 bases outside the gene matches. This chain's CDR3 is CASSSRTSGRATEQFF. DNA of the CDR3: TGTGCCAGCAGCAGCCGGACTAGCGGGAGGGCCACTGAGCAGTTCTTC.

In its sample, this clone was seen once. V and J are TRBV2 and TRBJ1-2; 9 nucleotides agree with TRBD1. The CDR3 totals 14 residues. In germline, CDR1 is SNHLY, CDR2 FYNNEI. Trimming at V came to 5 bases and at J to 4 bases, leaving 5 bases not matched to a gene. CDR3 in DNA: TGTGCCAGCAGTACAGGGGGCAACGGCTATGGCTACACCTTC. Translated: CASSTGGNGYGYTF. The full variable domain, rest sourced from reference TRBV2 and TRBJ1-2, is EPEVTQTPSHQVTQMGQEVILRCVPISNHLYFYWYRQILGQKVEFLVSFYNNEISEKSEIFDDQFSVERPDGSNFTLKIRSTKLEDSAMYFCASSTGGNGYGYTFGSGTRLTVV.

The genes are TRBV10-3 and TRBJ2-1; D uncertain. V was clipped by 5 bases and J by 8 bases, with 7 bases between them. Germline V gene data show CDR1 as ENHRY and CDR2 as SYGVKD. CDR3 length: 11 amino acids. The CDR3 region has the DNA TGTGCCATCAGTCTGAGTCATGAGCAGTTCTTC. This codes for CAISLSHEQFF.

The rearrangement joins TRBV5-1 to TRBJ2-2, with 10 bases identical to TRBD1. V dropped 4 bases and J dropped 7; count of bases not matched to a gene: 4. Germline loops: CDR1 SGHRS, CDR2 YFSETQ. The CDR3 is 14 amino acids. As DNA, the CDR3 is TGCGCCAGCAGCCTATGGACAGGGGGCGGGGAGCTGTTTTTT. It translates to CASSLWTGGGELFF.

This chain uses TRBV30 with TRBJ1-5; no clear D gene. This CDR3 is built from 14 residues. Germline V lookup: CDR1 GTSNPN, CDR2 SVGIG (reference sequence). Trimming left V 2 bases short and J 0 bases short, with 8 bases between. This CDR3 reads CAWSPGYSNQPQHF. CDR3 nucleotide sequence: TGTGCCTGGAGTCCGGGGTATAGCAATCAGCCCCAGCATTTT.

J is TRBJ1-6 and V is TRBV6-2 or TRBV6-3, with D unresolved. V was pared by 6 bases and J by 6 bases, with 15 bases between. Looked up from germline, CDR1 is MNHEY and CDR2 is SVGEGT. There are 15 residues in the CDR3. The CDR3 loop reads CASSRTLSGNSPLHF. The CDR3 DNA sequence: TGTGCCAGCAGCCGAACGTTGTCCGGTAATTCACCCCTCCACTTT.